This TCR beta chain was captured in a study of T cells in Graves' hyperthyroidism and ophthalmopathy. The TCR beta CDR3 regions underwent amplification using RNA transcripts as the source. The HTBI primer set served for first-round RT-PCR of the TCR CDR3. TCRdb re-called the multiplex PCR reads through MiXCR, storing one row per CDR3 protein. The sample lists a few hundred thousand distinct CDR3 sequences; about 20% were seen once. Uncontrolled infection, other autoimmune disease, pregnancy and lactation each barred patients from inclusion. For the diagnoses, clinical symptoms, serum thyroxine and TRAb, thyroid ultrasound and orbital computed tomography were used. PBMCs came from more than 9.5 ml fresh peripheral blood. CDR3 size: 12 residues. V lost 1 base to trimming and J lost 5 bases, with 5 bases between them. Germline lookup yields CDR1 MDHEN and CDR2 SYDVKM. This clonotype has a count of ten or more.

Sequencing was performed on blood. The sequence was obtained from a man younger than 35 with Graves' hyperthyroidism. The genes are TRBV28 and TRBJ1-2, with D uncertain. The CDR3 sequence: CASSLSAYGYTF. As DNA, the CDR3 is TGTGCCAGCAGTTTATCAGCGTATGGCTACACCTTC.